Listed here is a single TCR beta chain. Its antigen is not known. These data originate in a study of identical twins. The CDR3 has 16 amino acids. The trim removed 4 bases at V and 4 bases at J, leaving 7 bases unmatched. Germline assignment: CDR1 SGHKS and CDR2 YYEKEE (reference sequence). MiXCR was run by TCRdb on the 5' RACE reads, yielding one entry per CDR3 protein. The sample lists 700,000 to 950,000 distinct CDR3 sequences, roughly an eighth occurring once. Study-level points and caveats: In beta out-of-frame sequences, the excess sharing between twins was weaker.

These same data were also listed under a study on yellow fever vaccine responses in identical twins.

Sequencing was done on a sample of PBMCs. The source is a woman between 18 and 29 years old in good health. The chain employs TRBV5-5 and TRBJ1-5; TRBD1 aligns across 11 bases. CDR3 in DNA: TGTGCCAGCAGCCCCGGGACAGGGGGAGGGAATCAGCCCCAGCATTTT. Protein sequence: CASSPGTGGGNQPQHF.